The 17 T cell receptor beta chains in this list originate from one sample, sequenced in a study of T cells in women clearing cervical HPV infection. Clones were sequenced by immunoSEQ multiplex PCR, and TCRdb holds only the in-frame ones, with some missing. This table holds tens of thousands of clones. The material sequenced was blood buffy coat. All receptors come from a woman between 18 and 70 years old with a cervical HPV16 infection that either progressed to CIN3+ or cleared (not recorded which).

Comments on this clone: The read ends 3 residues early relative to the CDR3; the germline J gene fills the gap. The rearrangement links TRBV5-1 to TRBJ2-1, with TRBD2 matching 13 bases. There are 21 residues in the CDR3. Germline CDR1 SGHRS, CDR2 YFSETQ. Trimming cost V 2 bases and J 1 base; bases outside gene matches: 15. CDR3 bases read: TGCGCCAGCAGCTTCACTGAGCCGGGACTAGCGGGATTCCTGTCCTACAATGAG. It encodes CASSFTEPGLAGFLSYNE. The whole CDR3 region reads CASSFTEPGLAGFLSYNEQFF. The variable domain in full, completed from reference TRBV5-1 and TRBJ2-1, reads KAGVTQTPRYLIKTRGQQVTLSCSPISGHRSVSWYQQTPGQGLQFLFEYFSETQRNKGNFPGRFSGRQFSNSRSEMNVSTLELGDSALYLCASSFTEPGLAGFLSYNEQFFGPGTRLTVL.

As to this clone: Read coverage stops 3 residues before the CDR3 terminus; the germline J gene supplies the remainder. This rearrangement joins TRBV7-8 to TRBJ1-1, with D maybe TRBD1 (5 bases). Germline V gene sequence: CDR1 SGHVS, CDR2 FQNEAQ. The CDR3 is made up of 15 amino acids. Deletions cut 6 bases from V and 3 bases from J, with 17 bases between. CDR3 DNA (partial): TGTGCCAGCAGGCCGGCCAAGGGGAGGGACACTGAA. It is translated as CASRPAKGRDTE. The whole CDR3 sequence reads CASRPAKGRDTEAFF.

For this clone: Sequencing ends 3 residues short of the CDR3 end; the germline J gene provides the rest. The chain carries TRBV5-8 and TRBJ1-3; TRBD1 aligns across 7 bases. This CDR3 is built from 15 residues. Germline CDR1 is SGHTS and CDR2 is YDEGEE. With V trimmed by 4 bases and J by 0 bases, 4 bases remained unmatched. The DNA read from the CDR3 is TGTGCCAGCAGCGTGGGACAGCGCTCTGGAAACACC. Its translation: CASSVGQRSGNT. The full CDR3 protein reads CASSVGQRSGNTIYF.

In regard to this clone: Coverage ceases 3 residues before the CDR3 finishes, and the germline J gene fills in the end. The gene calls are TRBV20-1 and TRBJ2-7; 9 bases align to TRBD2. This CDR3 is 15 amino acids long. CDR1 is DFQATT and CDR2 is SNEGSKA in the germline V gene (reference sequence). The V gene end was trimmed by 6 bases and the J gene end by 3 bases; junction bases not matched to a gene: 12. CDR3: CSAFPPREGVYEQYF. Incomplete CDR3 DNA: TGCAGTGCATTCCCCCCGCGGGAGGGGGTCTACGAG.

About this clone itself: The read finishes 3 residues shy of the CDR3 end, and the germline J gene is used to complete it. The chain joins TRBV7-6 to TRBJ2-1; tentatively, D is TRBD2 (6 bases). Per the germline V gene, CDR1 is SGHVS and CDR2 is FNYEAQ. CDR3 length: 14 residues. Trimming shortened V by 4 bases and J by 2 bases, and 9 bases separated the two germline ends. CDR3 bases read: TGTGCCAGCAGCTCTTTAGCGGCCTACAATGAG. Amino acids: CASSSLAAYNE. The complete CDR3 protein is CASSSLAAYNEQFF.

About this clone: The DNA ends 3 residues before the CDR3 does, and the rest of the CDR3 is filled in from the germline J gene. This chain uses TRBV2 with TRBJ2-3; TRBD1 aligns across 8 bases. CDR1 is SNHLY, CDR2 FYNNEI, per germline. The CDR3 loop spans 13 amino acids. Incomplete CDR3 DNA: TGTGCCAGCAAGGACAGGGAGGTTCAGCCG. Amino acids: CASKDREVQP. The full-length CDR3 reads as CASKDREVQPQYF. The whole variable domain, remainder taken from reference TRBV2 and TRBJ2-3, is EPEVTQTPSHQVTQMGQEVILRCVPISNHLYFYWYRQILGQKVEFLVSFYNNEISEKSEIFDDQFSVERPDGSNFTLKIRSTKLEDSAMYFCASKDREVQPQYFGPGTRLTVL.

Partial CDR3 DNA: TGTGCCAGCTCACTCCGGCCCAGAGGGGAGGCAGATACG. Residues: CASSLRPRGEADT. In full, the CDR3 is CASSLRPRGEADTQYF. The chain is built from TRBV18 and TRBJ2-3, with D possibly matching TRBD2 (6 bases). The CDR3 extends 3 residues past the end of the read, so its final part is completed from the germline J gene. V dropped 4 bases and J dropped 4 bases, with 18 bases sitting between them. CDR3 length: 16 residues. The germline V gene encodes CDR1 KGHSH and CDR2 LQKENI.

Of note for this clone: The observed sequence ends 3 residues before the CDR3 terminus, with the missing tail filled in from the germline J gene. V gene TRBV20-1 combines with J gene TRBJ2-3, with D tentatively TRBD2 (6 bases). CDR1 is DFQATT, CDR2 SNEGSKA, per germline (reference sequence). The CDR3 has 15 amino acids. The V end was cut by 1 base, the J end by 0 bases, with 11 bases between. CDR3 residues: CSARGGLSSTDTQYF. The sequenced part of the CDR3 DNA is TGCAGTGCTAGAGGAGGACTATCTAGCACAGATACG.

To note about this clone: The read falls 3 residues short of the CDR3 end, and the missing part is taken from the germline J gene. The chain employs TRBV7-9 and TRBJ2-2; TRBD1 matches 9 bases. V lost 4 bases to trimming and J lost 6 bases; unmatched junction nucleotides: 6. Germline CDR1 and CDR2: SEHNR and FQNEAQ (reference sequence). CDR3 size: 15 residues. The CDR3 is CASSSRTGVAGELFF. The DNA read from the CDR3 is TGTGCCAGCAGCTCTCGGACAGGGGTGGCCGGGGAG.

Regarding this clone: The read stops 3 residues short of the end of the CDR3; the missing end is completed from the germline J gene. J is TRBJ2-6 and V is TRBV7-8; 8 positions agree with TRBD2. The V and J ends lost 1 base and 0 bases, in that order; junction bases with no gene match: 5. The CDR3 sequence is 18 residues long. Germline assignment: CDR1 SGHVS and CDR2 FQNEAQ. The part of the CDR3 DNA that was read is TGTGCCAGCAGCTTAGTGGGACTAGACCTCTCTGGGGCCAACGTC. Amino acids: CASSLVGLDLSGANV. The CDR3, in full, reads CASSLVGLDLSGANVLTF.

On this clone itself: Read data end 3 residues before the CDR3 end; the end is taken from the germline J gene. The chain joins TRBV13 to TRBJ2-3, with a tentative D call TRBD2 (7 bases). The CDR3 contains 15 residues. Germline lookup yields CDR1 PRHDT and CDR2 FYEKMQ (reference sequence). The V gene lost 1 base and the J gene lost 3 bases, with 11 bases spanning the gap. The DNA read from the CDR3 is TGTGCCAGCAGCTTAGAGGGGGGGTCGACAGATACG. Translated, it gives CASSLEGGSTDT. The whole CDR3 protein reads CASSLEGGSTDTQYF.

As concerns this clone: The read terminates 3 residues ahead of where the CDR3 ends, so the germline J gene completes it. The rearrangement links TRBV27 to TRBJ2-7; possible D gene TRBD1, 5 bases. The ends were cut back, 0 bases at V and 2 bases at J, with 8 bases in the middle. CDR3 length: 14 amino acids. CDR1 is MNHEY, CDR2 SMNVEV, per germline (reference sequence). The CDR3 loop is CASSLSTGPYEQYF. CDR3 DNA (partial): TGTGCCAGCAGTTTATCAACAGGACCCTACGAG.

Turning to this clone: The read comes to an end 3 residues before the CDR3 does, leaving the germline J gene to fill in the end. This chain uses TRBV7-6 with TRBJ2-5, with 7 bases fitting TRBD1. The V and J ends lost 3 bases and 1 base, in that order; junction bases with no gene match: 5. CDR1 and CDR2 (germline): SGHVS, FNYEAQ. The CDR3 length is 15 residues. The chain's CDR3 is CASSFSSGGQETQYF. The sequenced part of the CDR3 DNA is TGTGCCAGCAGCTTCTCCTCAGGGGGCCAAGAGACC.

About this clone: The sequenced fragment ends 3 residues before the CDR3 boundary, so the rest is inferred from the germline J gene. J is TRBJ1-5 and V is TRBV5-1; 8 bases line up with TRBD1. The V gene's germline CDR1 is SGHRS and CDR2 YFSETQ. The CDR3 is made up of 14 amino acids. With V trimmed by 4 bases and J by 4 bases, 4 bases remained unmatched. The DNA read from the CDR3 is TGCGCCAGCAGCCTTGGGACAGGAAATCAGCCC. The encoded protein is CASSLGTGNQP. In full, the CDR3 reads CASSLGTGNQPQHF.

To note about this clone: The read terminates 3 residues ahead of where the CDR3 ends, so the germline J gene completes it. V and J are TRBV20-1 and TRBJ2-3, with D unresolved. The germline V gene encodes CDR1 DFQATT and CDR2 SNEGSKA (reference sequence). Trimming left V 3 bases short and J 1 base short, with 11 bases between. CDR3 length equals 14 residues. The covered CDR3 bases are TGCAGTGCTAGGGAAGGGTGGGGCACAGATACG. It yields the protein CSAREGWGTDT. The whole CDR3 sequence reads CSAREGWGTDTQYF.

Regarding this clone: The DNA ends 3 residues before the CDR3 does, and the rest of the CDR3 is filled in from the germline J gene. The V gene is TRBV10-1, the J gene TRBJ2-7; TRBD2 matches 7 bases. V gave up 3 bases and J gave up 0 bases; unmatched junction bases: 5. The CDR3 runs to 15 residues. The germline V gene has CDR1 WNHNN and CDR2 SYGVQD (reference sequence). CDR3 residues: CASSELAGSSYEQYF. The part of the CDR3 DNA that was read is TGCGCCAGCAGTGAATTAGCGGGCAGCTCCTACGAG.

Concerning this clone: The CDR3 end lies 3 residues beyond the end of the read and is filled in from the germline J gene. The rearrangement links TRBV23-1 to TRBJ1-5; 7 bases line up with TRBD1. TRBV23-1 is identified as an open reading frame with a role that is uncertain. The junction had 12 bases not matched to a gene; V was cut back by 3 bases and J by 4 bases. The CDR3 has 17 amino acids. CDR3: CASSHRDSRDYNQPQHF. The CDR3 DNA, read in part, is TGCGCCAGCAGTCACCGGGACAGTAGGGATTATAATCAGCCC.